This T cell receptor (beta chain) was documented in a study of blood T cells in healthy people across ages. Regarding the study as a whole: Donor CMV status was unknown, possibly confounding expanded clonotype changes. Unsorted PBMCs ruled out conclusive naive versus antigen-experienced comparison.

Concerning this clonotype itself: The antigen is not known.

PCR was performed a second time for 7 to 11 cycles using a sample-barcoded 5' primer and a J-beta primer mix. With 12 random nucleotides, a template-switch adaptor tagged each individual cDNA molecule. Researchers report that each sample yielded at least 3 million CDR3-containing paired-end reads. MiXCR was run by TCRdb on the 5' RACE reads, yielding one entry per CDR3 protein. This table holds around 1,000,000 distinct CDR3 sequences, approximately 38% found once. The sample consisted of blood. This TCR was recovered from a man aged 18 to 29 in good health.

The DNA for the CDR3 is TGTGCCATCAGCTTAGCCCCGGACACCGGGGAGCTGTTTTTT. Translated, it gives CAISLAPDTGELFF. The chain is built from TRBV10-3 and TRBJ2-2; D remains ambiguous. The CDR3 length is 14 residues. Trimming left V 6 bases short and J 3 bases short, with 11 bases between. Per the germline V gene, CDR1 is ENHRY and CDR2 is SYGVKD.